A selection of T cell receptor beta chains follows, all from one sample in a study of cytomegalovirus exposure and HLA in healthy donors. Measured with immunoSEQ multiplex PCR; TCRdb has only the in-frame clones, and not every one. The sample has about 120,000 clones, and its top ten clones hold 1.6%. Sequenced sample: PBMCs. The receptors were gathered from a woman in her 40s in good health and CMV-seropositive. Both conserved end residues are part of each CDR3. Fields, in order: V gene, J gene, D gene, CDR3 DNA, CDR3 protein. The D gene is left open where the match is weak.

V gene: TRBV19; J gene: TRBJ1-5; D gene: .; CDR3 DNA: TGTGCCAGTAGTATACGGGGGGCGATTCAGCCCCAGCATTTT; CDR3 protein: CASSIRGAIQPQHF
V gene: TRBV6-5; J gene: TRBJ2-3; D gene: TRBD2; CDR3 DNA: TGTGCCAGCAGTGGCATGGCGGGAGGCACAGATACGCAGTATTTT; CDR3 protein: CASSGMAGGTDTQYF
V gene: TRBV7-2; J gene: TRBJ2-1; D gene: .; CDR3 DNA: TGTGCCAGCAGACAACTAGGCTTGGGTAGATTCCTCAATGAGCAGTTCTTC; CDR3 protein: CASRQLGLGRFLNEQFF
V gene: TRBV27; J gene: TRBJ1-1; D gene: .; CDR3 DNA: TGTGCCAGCAGTGACCGAGGAGAGACCACTGAAGCTTTCTTT; CDR3 protein: CASSDRGETTEAFF
V gene: TRBV28; J gene: TRBJ1-1; D gene: TRBD1; CDR3 DNA: TGTGCCAGCAGTCGGGACAGGGAATATTTTGAAGCTTTCTTT; CDR3 protein: CASSRDREYFEAFF
V gene: TRBV25-1; J gene: TRBJ2-5; D gene: .; CDR3 DNA: TGTGCCAGCAGAGCACAGGGCGTAAAGCAAGAGACCCAGTACTTC; CDR3 protein: CASRAQGVKQETQYF
V gene: TRBV4-2; J gene: TRBJ2-3; D gene: TRBD2; CDR3 DNA: TGTGCCAGCAGCCAAGACCCGGGAGGGAGCACAGATACGCAGTATTTT; CDR3 protein: CASSQDPGGSTDTQYF
V gene: TRBV11-2; J gene: TRBJ2-1; D gene: .; CDR3 DNA: TGTGCCAGCAGCTTAGATGACTCCGGAGTCAGGCAGTTCTTC; CDR3 protein: CASSLDDSGVRQFF
V gene: TRBV11-3; J gene: TRBJ2-7; D gene: TRBD2; CDR3 DNA: TGTGCCAGCAGCTTAGTCTCCAGCGGGATCTACGAGCAGTACTTC; CDR3 protein: CASSLVSSGIYEQYF
V gene: TRBV27; J gene: TRBJ2-1; D gene: TRBD2; CDR3 DNA: TGTGCCAGCAGTTTTGGACTAGCGGGAGTAAACGAGCAGTTCTTC; CDR3 protein: CASSFGLAGVNEQFF
V gene: TRBV6-1; J gene: TRBJ2-3; D gene: .; CDR3 DNA: TGTGCCAGCAGTGAAGTGTACTGGTCAGATACGCAGTATTTT; CDR3 protein: CASSEVYWSDTQYF
V gene: TRBV6-6; J gene: TRBJ2-7; D gene: .; CDR3 DNA: TGTGCCAGCAGCCTCTCCGGGGTCTACGAGCAGTACTTC; CDR3 protein: CASSLSGVYEQYF
V gene: TRBV11-2; J gene: TRBJ2-2; D gene: TRBD1; CDR3 DNA: TGTGCCAGCAGCTTAGGGTTGGGACAGGGTGTCACCGGGGAGCTGTTTTTT; CDR3 protein: CASSLGLGQGVTGELFF
V gene: TRBV7-2; J gene: TRBJ2-5; D gene: TRBD2; CDR3 DNA: TGTGCCAGCAGCTACCGACTAGCGGACCAAGAGACCCAGTACTTC; CDR3 protein: CASSYRLADQETQYF
V gene: TRBV29-1; J gene: TRBJ2-1; D gene: TRBD2; CDR3 DNA: TGCAGCGTTGAATTTGGGTTTAGTTTAGCGGGATACAATGAGCAGTTCTTC; CDR3 protein: CSVEFGFSLAGYNEQFF
V gene: TRBV5-6; J gene: TRBJ2-7; D gene: TRBD1; CDR3 DNA: TGTGCCAGCAGCTTATGGGGACAGGGGCTCCACGAGCAGTACTTC; CDR3 protein: CASSLWGQGLHEQYF
V gene: TRBV4-1; J gene: TRBJ2-7; D gene: TRBD1; CDR3 DNA: TGCGCCAGCAGCCAAGCTTACAATCCGGGACAGGGGTACGAGCAGTACTTC; CDR3 protein: CASSQAYNPGQGYEQYF
V gene: TRBV5-1; J gene: TRBJ2-7; D gene: .; CDR3 DNA: TGCGCCAGCTGGGGGGGGGACATAAGGCCGTACGAGCAGTACTTC; CDR3 protein: CASWGGDIRPYEQYF
V gene: TRBV25-1; J gene: TRBJ2-7; D gene: TRBD1; CDR3 DNA: TGTGCCAGTAAGGGACAGCTGGCCTACGAGCAGTACTTC; CDR3 protein: CASKGQLAYEQYF
V gene: TRBV28; J gene: TRBJ2-1; D gene: TRBD2; CDR3 DNA: TGTGCCAGCAGTTTAACGCTAGCGGGAGGGGGGTACAATGAGCAGTTCTTC; CDR3 protein: CASSLTLAGGGYNEQFF
V gene: TRBV14; J gene: TRBJ2-7; D gene: .; CDR3 DNA: TGTGCCAGCAGCCAGTCAGGAGGATCCCTTTACGAGCAGTACTTC; CDR3 protein: CASSQSGGSLYEQYF
V gene: TRBV7-2; J gene: TRBJ2-1; D gene: TRBD1; CDR3 DNA: TGTGCCAGCAGCTTGGGACAGGGGCTGGATGGGAATGATGAGCAGTTCTTC; CDR3 protein: CASSLGQGLDGNDEQFF
V gene: TRBV5-4; J gene: TRBJ2-3; D gene: TRBD1; CDR3 DNA: TGTGCCAGCAGATTGGACAGGGGGCTTACAGATACGCAGTATTTT; CDR3 protein: CASRLDRGLTDTQYF
V gene: TRBV11-2; J gene: TRBJ1-1; D gene: .; CDR3 DNA: TGTGCCAGCAGCTCCTCCGGGGAAGATGAAGCTTTCTTT; CDR3 protein: CASSSSGEDEAFF
V gene: TRBV28; J gene: TRBJ2-7; D gene: .; CDR3 DNA: TGTGCCAGCAGTTTCGGGTTCAGACAGAGATCCTACGAGCAGTACTTC; CDR3 protein: CASSFGFRQRSYEQYF
V gene: TRBV6-6; J gene: TRBJ1-5; D gene: .; CDR3 DNA: TGTGCCAGCAGCCCACCAGGTACTCAGCCCCAGCATTTT; CDR3 protein: CASSPPGTQPQHF
V gene: TRBV4-1; J gene: TRBJ2-1; D gene: TRBD2; CDR3 DNA: TGCGCCAGCAGCCAAGGGACTAGCGGGAGTAATGAGCAGTTCTTC; CDR3 protein: CASSQGTSGSNEQFF
V gene: TRBV27; J gene: TRBJ2-1; D gene: TRBD2; CDR3 DNA: TGTGCCAGCAGTCCGGGACTAGTCGTCTACAATGAGCAGTTCTTC; CDR3 protein: CASSPGLVVYNEQFF
V gene: TRBV5-1; J gene: TRBJ1-5; D gene: .; CDR3 DNA: TGCGCCAGCAGCTTGGTTGACAGTAGCAATCAGCCCCAGCATTTT; CDR3 protein: CASSLVDSSNQPQHF
V gene: TRBV5-6; J gene: TRBJ1-2; D gene: TRBD1; CDR3 DNA: TGTGCCAGCAGCTTCCCGGGACAGGGTGGGTATGGCTACACCTTC; CDR3 protein: CASSFPGQGGYGYTF
V gene: TRBV7-9; J gene: TRBJ1-1; D gene: .; CDR3 DNA: TGTGCCAGCAGCCTTTCGGGACAGAACACTGAAGCTTTCTTT; CDR3 protein: CASSLSGQNTEAFF
V gene: TRBV7-8; J gene: TRBJ2-3; D gene: TRBD2; CDR3 DNA: TGTGCCAGCAGCTTAGCACGGGAGGGAGCGGGAGGGCCGACAGATACGCAGTATTTT; CDR3 protein: CASSLAREGAGGPTDTQYF
V gene: TRBV10-1; J gene: TRBJ1-5; D gene: .; CDR3 DNA: TGCGCCAGCCCCCGTGAGGGCCTAGACCCCTATCAGCCCCAGCATTTT; CDR3 protein: CASPREGLDPYQPQHF
V gene: TRBV13; J gene: TRBJ2-1; D gene: .; CDR3 DNA: TGTGCCAGCAGCTTACATCCCAATGAGCAGTTCTTC; CDR3 protein: CASSLHPNEQFF
V gene: TRBV19; J gene: TRBJ2-7; D gene: .; CDR3 DNA: TGTGCCAGTAGTACCCGTACAGGGTTCCACGAGCAGTACTTC; CDR3 protein: CASSTRTGFHEQYF
V gene: TRBV13; J gene: TRBJ2-1; D gene: TRBD2; CDR3 DNA: TGTGCCAGCAGCCCCTACCCCGGGACTAGCGGGTCCGTTAATGAGCAGTTCTTC; CDR3 protein: CASSPYPGTSGSVNEQFF
V gene: TRBV15; J gene: TRBJ2-5; D gene: TRBD2; CDR3 DNA: TGTGCCACCAGCAGAGCTGGGGGGGGGACCCAGTACTTC; CDR3 protein: CATSRAGGGTQYF
V gene: TRBV27; J gene: TRBJ2-7; D gene: TRBD2; CDR3 DNA: TGTGCCAGTCGGACTAGCGGGAGTAACGAGCAGTACTTC; CDR3 protein: CASRTSGSNEQYF
V gene: TRBV2; J gene: TRBJ1-2; D gene: TRBD1; CDR3 DNA: TGTGCCAGCAGTGGGGTTAAGGACAGGGGGATTTTAAACACCTTC; CDR3 protein: CASSGVKDRGILNTF
V gene: TRBV2; J gene: TRBJ1-5; D gene: TRBD1; CDR3 DNA: TGTGCCAGCGAGGTAGAGGGGGCCAAGGGCAATCAGCCCCAGCATTTT; CDR3 protein: CASEVEGAKGNQPQHF
V gene: TRBV5-1; J gene: TRBJ1-1; D gene: .; CDR3 DNA: TGTGCCAGCAGCGGAAGGGACACCAGAGGAGGGAACACTGAAGCTTTCTTT; CDR3 protein: CASSGRDTRGGNTEAFF
V gene: TRBV2; J gene: TRBJ1-2; D gene: .; CDR3 DNA: TGTGCCAGCAGTGAAGCCCTGGGGCCCGCTAACTATGGCTACACCTTC; CDR3 protein: CASSEALGPANYGYTF
V gene: TRBV18; J gene: TRBJ2-5; D gene: .; CDR3 DNA: TGTGCCAGCTCACCACTTATAGAGACCCAGTACTTC; CDR3 protein: CASSPLIETQYF
V gene: TRBV7-8; J gene: TRBJ1-1; D gene: .; CDR3 DNA: TGTGCCAGCAGCTTAGAGCTAGGGAGGGACACTGAAGCTTTCTTT; CDR3 protein: CASSLELGRDTEAFF
V gene: TRBV4-1; J gene: TRBJ1-4; D gene: TRBD1; CDR3 DNA: TGCGCCAGCAGCTCGGGACAGGGGAACGAAAAACTGTTTTTT; CDR3 protein: CASSSGQGNEKLFF
V gene: TRBV14; J gene: TRBJ1-1; D gene: .; CDR3 DNA: TGTGCCAGCAGCCAAGATGAGGGGGTTTGGACTGAAGCTTTCTTT; CDR3 protein: CASSQDEGVWTEAFF
V gene: TRBV7-8; J gene: TRBJ2-1; D gene: TRBD1; CDR3 DNA: TGTGCCAGCAGCTTGGGACAGGGGCCTTCCTACAATGAGCAGTTCTTC; CDR3 protein: CASSLGQGPSYNEQFF
V gene: TRBV27; J gene: TRBJ2-7; D gene: TRBD1; CDR3 DNA: TGTGCCAGCAGTTGGACAGGGGGCTTGGGGGAGCAGTACTTC; CDR3 protein: CASSWTGGLGEQYF
V gene: TRBV28; J gene: TRBJ1-5; D gene: .; CDR3 DNA: TGTGCCAGCAGTTTAGGAGGAGGATACAATCAGCCCCAGCATTTT; CDR3 protein: CASSLGGGYNQPQHF
V gene: TRBV18; J gene: TRBJ2-1; D gene: TRBD2; CDR3 DNA: TGTGCCAGCTCCCCGCGGGAGGGCCTCTCCTACAATGAGCAGTTCTTC; CDR3 protein: CASSPREGLSYNEQFF
V gene: TRBV28; J gene: TRBJ1-2; D gene: .; CDR3 DNA: TGTGCCAGCAGTTTTAATGGAGCTGACTATGGCTACACCTTC; CDR3 protein: CASSFNGADYGYTF